This T cell receptor (beta chain) was obtained from a study of blood T cell repertoires in COVID-19. Study information: Sites across the United States, Italy and Spain contributed samples from acute and convalescent COVID-19. PBMCs, B-cell-depleted T cells, or T cells provided the cDNA or gDNA that made up the material.

Original data processing: Nucleated cell counts were estimated from reference gene primer amplification. Method: immunoSEQ multiplex PCR; TCRdb's copy keeps in-frame clones and lacks some. From that table come the V and J calls and clone size; the DNA was used to work out D and trimming. The table has approximately 200,000 clones, 85% seen once; the top ten hold around a sixth. Enrollment of patients from Seattle took place during active infection, with longitudinal follow-up. Material for sequencing was peripheral blood. The source of this sequence is a person aged 65 to 85 with COVID-19, enrolled during active disease.

CDR3 sequence reads: CASSQRTGAYEQYF. CDR3 in DNA: TGTGCCAGCAGCCAAAGAACAGGGGCCTACGAGCAGTACTTC. The chain recombines TRBV4-2 with TRBJ2-7; TRBD1 agrees at 7 bases. V trimming: 2 bases; J trimming: 2 bases; junction bases outside the gene matches: 3. The CDR3 runs to 14 residues. Germline CDR1 reads LGHNA; CDR2 reads YNFKEQ.